These 18 T cell receptor beta chains came from one sample sequenced in a study of blood T cell repertoires in COVID-19. Here immunoSEQ multiplex PCR was the method, and the copy in TCRdb shows in-frame clones only, minus some. The sample consists of approximately 380,000 clones, approximately 90% of them appearing once. The sample consisted of PBMCs or T cells enriched from blood (not recorded which). These receptors all stem from a middle-aged woman who had been exposed to COVID-19.

The rearrangement links TRBV25-1 to TRBJ1-2, with a tentative D call TRBD1 (6 bases). The V end lost 4 bases, the J end lost 1 base, and 7 bases lay between the germline ends. This CDR3 region has 13 residues. Germline CDR1 reads MGHDK; CDR2 reads SYGVNS. The CDR3 nucleotides read TGTGCCAGCAGTGGGGACAATAACTATGGCTACACCTTC. This translates into CASSGDNNYGYTF.

CDR3 protein: CAWSRQGATGGEQFF. The DNA for the CDR3 is TGTGCCTGGAGTAGGCAGGGGGCTACTGGGGGTGAGCAGTTCTTC. The chain is built from TRBV30 and TRBJ2-1, with 8 bases identical to TRBD1. The CDR3 sequence is 15 residues long. The junction had 12 bases not matched to a gene; V was cut back by 2 bases and J by 9 bases. Germline V CDR1 and CDR2: GTSNPN, SVGIG (reference sequence).

In its sample, this clone was seen a few times. The chain combines TRBV5-1 with TRBJ1-6, with 8 bases that match TRBD1. J gave up 7 bases and V 4 bases, and 7 bases lay outside the gene matches. Germline V CDR1 and CDR2: SGHRS, YFSETQ. The CDR3 has 15 amino acids. The DNA of the CDR3 is TGCGCCAGCAGCCATGGACAGGGTCGCAATTCACCCCTCCACTTT. Its protein product is CASSHGQGRNSPLHF.

The chain recombines TRBV3-1 (or the pseudogene TRBV3-2) with TRBJ1-1; weak D call: TRBD1 (6 bases). This CDR3 region has 16 residues. Germline loops: CDR1 LGHDT, CDR2 YNNKEL (reference sequence). Trimming shortened V by 4 bases and J by 6 bases, and 21 bases separated the two germline ends. CDR3 in DNA: TGTGCCAGCAGCCTCCCGGGGGGGCAGGGAACTCCTGAAGCTTTCTTT. It codes for CASSLPGGQGTPEAFF.

The chain combines TRBV21-1 with TRBJ1-1; TRBD1 reflects the table's D call only, with no check against the DNA. TRBV21-1 is termed a pseudogene. CDR3 length: 10 residues. Here the CDR3 reads CASTGAAAFF. The DNA for the CDR3 is TGTGCCAGCACAGGGGCGGCAGCTTTCTTT.

This clone was detected once. The chain carries TRBV6-2 or TRBV6-3 and TRBJ1-5, with D unresolved. This CDR3 is 16 amino acids long. The V end was cut by 5 bases, the J end by 2 bases, with 16 bases between. Looked up from germline, CDR1 is MNHEY and CDR2 is SVGEGT. CDR3 region: CASSAVLGVGNQPQHF. DNA for the CDR3: TGTGCCAGCAGTGCGGTTCTCGGGGTTGGCAATCAGCCCCAGCATTTT.

The chain links TRBV24-1 to TRBJ1-5; 8 bases match TRBD1. With 3 bases clipped from V and 9 bases from J, the junction kept 9 bases outside the gene matches. Germline values: CDR1 KGHDR, CDR2 SFDVKD. The length of the CDR3 is 15 residues. Here the CDR3 reads CATSDRRTGGRPQHF. DNA of the CDR3: TGTGCCACCAGTGATCGAAGAACAGGGGGAAGGCCCCAGCATTTT.

The rearrangement joins TRBV11-3 to TRBJ2-3, with TRBD2 matching over 11 bases. J gave up 2 bases and V 4 bases, and 8 bases lay outside the gene matches. Germline CDR1 reads SGHNT; CDR2 reads YENEEA. The CDR3 is 17 amino acids. This chain's CDR3 is CASSSTIAGGFTDTQYF. CDR3 DNA sequence: TGTGCCAGCAGCTCCACCATAGCGGGAGGGTTCACAGATACGCAGTATTTT.

This rearrangement joins TRBV5-1 to TRBJ1-2; D remains unclear. V shed 5 bases and J shed 2 bases, with 16 bases lying between them. The CDR3 totals 15 residues. Germline V CDR1 and CDR2: SGHRS, YFSETQ. The CDR3: CASRRETGSNYGYTF. For the CDR3, the DNA is TGCGCCAGCAGGCGTGAGACGGGTTCCAACTATGGCTACACCTTC.

The CDR3 protein is CASSLSGGAREKLFF. The CDR3, as DNA: TGTGCCAGCAGTTTATCCGGGGGGGCAAGAGAAAAACTGTTTTTT. The chain is built from TRBV28 and TRBJ1-4; D possibly corresponds to TRBD1 (6 bases). This CDR3 is 15 amino acids long. Trimming left V 1 base short and J 8 bases short, with 14 bases between. Looked up from germline, CDR1 is MDHEN and CDR2 is SYDVKM. Supplemented by reference TRBV28 and TRBJ1-4, the full variable domain reads DVKVTQSSRYLVKRTGEKVFLECVQDMDHENMFWYRQDPGLGLRLIYFSYDVKMKEKGDIPEGYSVSREKKERFSLILESASTNQTSMYLCASSLSGGAREKLFFGSGTQLSVL.

This sequence joins TRBV5-1 and TRBJ2-7; TRBD1 matches at 8 bases. Germline V lookup: CDR1 SGHRS, CDR2 YFSETQ. The CDR3 length is 16 residues. Trimming took 2 bases from V and 0 from J; bases not matched to a gene: 7. CDR3 in DNA: TGCGCCAGCAGCTTCCGGACAGGGAGTTTCTCCTACGAGCAGTACTTC. This encodes CASSFRTGSFSYEQYF.

V and J are TRBV2 and TRBJ2-7; D possibly corresponds to TRBD1 (5 bases). Per germline, CDR1 SNHLY and CDR2 FYNNEI. V lost 8 bases to trimming and J lost 2 bases, with 10 bases between them. The CDR3 is made up of 12 amino acids. CDR3 residues: CASSTGPYEQYF. The CDR3, as DNA: TGTGCCAGCTCAACAGGACCCTACGAGCAGTACTTC.

V and J are TRBV6-7 and TRBJ2-7; D perhaps matches TRBD1 (6 bases). Being an ORF, TRBV6-7 has a function that is uncertain. The V gene lost 3 bases and the J gene lost 5 bases, with 32 bases spanning the gap. This CDR3 spans 20 amino acids. For the CDR3, the DNA is TGTGCCAGCAGTTATTCGAACACCGGATACTACTACAGGGTCCTCAACGAGCAGTACTTC. It translates to CASSYSNTGYYYRVLNEQYF.

This chain connects TRBV6-5 to TRBJ1-2, with 10 nucleotides matching TRBD1. Per germline, CDR1 MNHEY and CDR2 SVGAGI. V was clipped by 4 bases and J by 8 bases; unmatched bases: 4. The CDR3 is 13 residues long. The CDR3 here is CASSSGQGIGYTF. The CDR3 region has the DNA TGTGCCAGCAGTTCGGGACAGGGGATCGGCTACACCTTC.

The chain couples TRBV2 to TRBJ2-5, with 7 bases aligning to TRBD2. There are 14 residues in the CDR3. J was trimmed by 4 bases and V by 2 bases; bases with no gene match: 4. CDR1 is SNHLY and CDR2 is FYNNEI in the germline V gene. Here the CDR3 DNA reads TGTGCCAGCAGTGAATTGGGGGGGTTAGAGACCCAGTACTTC. Residues: CASSELGGLETQYF.

A single count supports this clone. The same CDR3 can be traced to other DNA sequences in this sample. This chain uses TRBV6-5 with TRBJ2-7; 11 nucleotides match TRBD1. This CDR3 has 14 residues. The V gene's germline CDR1 is MNHEY and CDR2 SVGAGI. Losses at the gene ends were 5 bases for V and 3 bases for J; bases not matched to a gene: 3. The CDR3 sequence: CASSTGTGGYEQYF. The CDR3 nucleotides are TGTGCCAGCAGTACCGGGACAGGGGGCTACGAGCAGTACTTC.

The gene calls are TRBV30 and TRBJ1-3, with D hard to call. The CDR3 covers 14 residues. The germline V gene encodes CDR1 GTSNPN and CDR2 SVGIG (reference sequence). V was trimmed by 8 bases and J by 0 bases, leaving 14 bases between them. Here the CDR3 reads CAGGSRTSGNTIYF. The CDR3 DNA sequence: TGTGCCGGAGGGAGCCGGACCTCTGGAAACACCATATATTTT. The complete variable domain, with remaining parts taken from reference TRBV30 and TRBJ1-3, reads SQTIHQWPATLVQPVGSPLSLECTVEGTSNPNLYWYRQAAGRGLQLLFYSVGIGQISSEVPQNLSASRPQDRQFILSSKKLLLSDSGFYLCAGGSRTSGNTIYFGEGSWLTVV.

The rearrangement joins TRBV30 to TRBJ2-2, with 11 bases that match TRBD1. Germline trimming cut 4 bases from V and 7 bases from J; bases unmatched to any gene: 14. There are 17 residues in the CDR3. CDR1 GTSNPN and CDR2 SVGIG come from the germline V gene (reference sequence). The chain's CDR3 is CAWIGVLDRGHHGELFF. In DNA, the CDR3 is TGTGCCTGGATAGGTGTGTTGGACAGGGGGCATCACGGGGAGCTGTTTTTT.